The 7 T cell receptor beta chains below were found in one sample sequenced in a study of control samples from healthy donors and cancer patients. Some clones are missing from TCRdb's copy, which holds only in-frame ones; the method was immunoSEQ multiplex PCR. Altogether 94,000 or so clones are present, about 88% being singletons, with the ten largest covering over 30%. Sequencing was carried out using PBMCs. Every receptor here comes from a man aged 65 to 85 with lung cancer.

The chain recombines TRBV5-6 with TRBJ2-7, with 8 bases lining up with TRBD1. The length of the CDR3 is 16 residues. CDR1 is SGHDT, CDR2 YYEEEE, per germline. J lost 6 bases, V lost 4 bases, and 15 bases had no gene match. CDR3 sequence reads: CASSQLRQGFPLEQYF. Written as DNA, the CDR3 is TGTGCCAGCAGCCAATTGAGACAGGGGTTTCCCCTCGAGCAGTACTTC.

The J gene is TRBJ2-1, the V gene TRBV6-6, with D tentatively TRBD1 (5 bases). Germline loops: CDR1 MNHNY, CDR2 SVGAGI (reference sequence). The CDR3 covers 12 residues. In nucleotides, the CDR3 is TGTGGCACTCTCGACAGTTACAATGAGCAGTTCTTC. Translation: CGTLDSYNEQFF.

V gene TRBV12-3 or TRBV12-4 combines with J gene TRBJ2-3; no definite D call. Trimming removed 3 bases at V and 3 bases at J, with 1 base between. The CDR3 length is 11 residues. CDR3 coding DNA: TGTGCCAGCAGTTTTACAGATACGCAGTATTTT. Its protein is CASSFTDTQYF.

This clone has only one observation. The chain links TRBV7-9 to TRBJ2-5, with 8 bases matching TRBD1. The CDR3 spans 14 residues. Germline V gene data show CDR1 as SEHNR and CDR2 as FQNEAQ (reference sequence). The J segment lost 1 base and the V segment lost 3 bases, leaving 1 base of the junction unmatched. The CDR3 DNA follows: TGTGCCAGCAGCTTTGGGACAGGCCAAGAGACCCAGTACTTC. Protein: CASSFGTGQETQYF. The complete variable domain, with remaining parts taken from reference TRBV7-9 and TRBJ2-5, reads DTGVSQNPRHKITKRGQNVTFRCDPISEHNRLYWYRQTLGQGPEFLTYFQNEAQLEKSRLLSDRFSAERPKGSFSTLEIQRTEQGDSAMYLCASSFGTGQETQYFGPGTRLLVL.

J is TRBJ2-7 and V is TRBV3-1 (or the pseudogene TRBV3-2), with D possibly matching TRBD1 (6 bases). Trimming pared 4 bases from V and 8 bases from J, leaving 9 bases between. In germline, CDR1 is LGHDT, CDR2 YNNKEL (reference sequence). The CDR3 is made up of 11 amino acids. The CDR3 DNA sequence: TGTGCCAGCAGCCTCAGGGGTAAGCAGTACTTC. It specifies CASSLRGKQYF.

The chain links TRBV7-2 to TRBJ2-7; 7 bases agree with TRBD2. Germline trimming cut 3 bases from V and 3 bases from J; bases unmatched to any gene: 11. This CDR3 contains 16 residues. The germline gives CDR1 SGHTA, CDR2 FQGNSA. CDR3 nucleotide sequence: TGTGCCAGCAGCTTCGGCGGGGGACCTTCTTTCTACGAGCAGTACTTC. Translated, it gives CASSFGGGPSFYEQYF.

The rearrangement links TRBV11-3 to TRBJ2-2; D is ambiguous. There are 13 residues in the CDR3. CDR1 SGHNT and CDR2 YENEEA come from the germline V gene. V lost 0 bases and J 4 bases, leaving 3 bases between the germline ends. CDR3 DNA sequence: TGTGCCAGCAGCTTAGAGGCCACCGGGGAGCTGTTTTTT. As protein: CASSLEATGELFF.